The 30 T cell receptor beta chains below come from one sample, sequenced in a study of blood T cells in healthy people across ages. With a J-beta primer mix and a sample-barcoded 5' primer, a second PCR ran about 6 to 11 cycles. TCRdb called the 5' RACE reads again in MiXCR, with one record for every CDR3 protein. Among fewer than 2,000,000 distinct CDR3 sequences listed, about 35% were seen once. Sequenced material: blood. The receptors stem from a woman aged 25 to 45 in good health.

This clonotype came up a few times. The rearrangement joins TRBV28 to TRBJ2-1; D is possibly TRBD1 (5 bases). The CDR3 consists of 12 residues. Looked up from germline, CDR1 is MDHEN and CDR2 is SYDVKM. V was clipped by 8 bases and J by 7 bases, with 12 bases between them. The CDR3 is CASLREGNEQFF. The DNA of the CDR3 is TGTGCCAGCCTCAGGGAAGGGAATGAGCAGTTCTTC.

This clonotype was seen many times. The chain joins TRBV29-1 to TRBJ2-5; D gene unclear. Germline V gene sequence: CDR1 SQVTM, CDR2 ANQGSEA. The V gene lost 4 bases and the J gene lost 0 bases, with 9 bases spanning the gap. CDR3 length: 13 amino acids. The CDR3 DNA follows: TGCAGCGTTGGATCGCCGTACCAAGAGACCCAGTACTTC. Protein product: CSVGSPYQETQYF.

This clonotype was detected only a few times. The V gene is TRBV21-1, the J gene TRBJ1-5; whether TRBD1, the table's D call, matches the DNA was not checked. TRBV21-1 is flagged as a pseudogene. This CDR3 comprises 19 residues. The CDR3 coding sequence is TGTGCCAGCAGCAAGCCATCCGCCGCCCACAGGGAGGGCAATCAGCCCCAGCATTTT. It translates to CASSKPSAAHREGNQPQHF.

About this clonotype: Possible read error: a much larger clone is one base away. Likely a read error: the CDR3 ends without its conserved phenylalanine or tryptophan. The chain is built from TRBV2 and TRBJ2-3; no definite D call. Per the germline V gene, CDR1 is SNHLY and CDR2 is FYNNEI. Trimming pared 2 bases from V and 7 bases from J, leaving 10 bases between. CDR3 length: 13 residues. The CDR3 DNA sequence: TGTGCCAGCAGTGAACATCTTCCTAATACGCAGTATTTG. This translates into CASSEHLPNTQYL.

Concerning this clonotype: The final CDR3 position lacks the conserved phenylalanine or tryptophan, pointing to a likely read error. The chain couples TRBV13 to TRBJ2-1; 11 bases line up with TRBD2. This CDR3 contains 15 residues. With 4 bases clipped from V and 8 bases from J, the junction kept 7 bases outside the gene matches. In germline, CDR1 is PRHDT, CDR2 FYEKMQ (reference sequence). The CDR3 spells CASSSTSGSGYEQFV. CDR3 sequence (DNA): TGTGCCAGCAGCTCCACTAGCGGGAGTGGTTATGAGCAGTTCGTC.

V is TRBV3-1 and J is TRBJ2-1; D unresolved. Trimming shortened V by 1 base and J by 9 bases, and 13 bases separated the two germline ends. This CDR3 has 14 residues. Germline V gene lookup returns CDR1 LGHDT and CDR2 YNNKEL (reference sequence). The CDR3 DNA sequence: TGTGCCAGCAGCCAAGGTAACACCCTGGGTGAGCAGTTCTTC. Its translation is CASSQGNTLGEQFF.

In this sample, this clonotype turned up a few times. This rearrangement joins TRBV5-1 to TRBJ2-7; a weak D match, TRBD2 (5 bases). V lost 4 bases to trimming and J lost 4 bases, with 12 bases between them. There are 13 residues in the CDR3. The germline CDR1 and CDR2 sequences are SGHRS and YFSETQ. The CDR3 loop reads CASSKLSGYEQYF. The CDR3 DNA sequence: TGCGCCAGCAGCAAACTCTCGGGGTACGAGCAGTACTTC. The full variable domain, with the rest looked up from reference TRBV5-1 and TRBJ2-7, is KAGVTQTPRYLIKTRGQQVTLSCSPISGHRSVSWYQQTPGQGLQFLFEYFSETQRNKGNFPGRFSGRQFSNSRSEMNVSTLELGDSALYLCASSKLSGYEQYFGPGTRLTVT.

The rearrangement links TRBV12-3 or TRBV12-4 to TRBJ2-5, with TRBD1 as a possible D gene (5 bases). V was clipped by 7 bases and J by 11 bases, with 20 bases between them. The CDR3 is 13 residues long. The chain's CDR3 is CASNTLQGSEQYF. For the CDR3, the DNA is TGTGCCAGCAATACGCTCCAGGGAAGTGAGCAGTACTTC.

This clonotype came up a few times. V is TRBV10-2 and J is TRBJ1-6, with TRBD1 identical over 7 bases. J gave up 6 bases and V 6 bases, and 5 bases lay outside the gene matches. The CDR3 has 14 residues. Germline V gene lookup returns CDR1 WSHSY and CDR2 SAAADI. The CDR3 region is CASRQGTVNSPLHF. The CDR3 nucleotides read TGCGCCAGCAGACAGGGGACGGTTAATTCACCCCTCCACTTT.

V gene TRBV3-1 combines with J gene TRBJ1-6; no clear D gene. The CDR3 consists of 15 residues. Trimming stripped 0 bases from V and 10 bases from J, with 13 bases between. Germline V gene sequence: CDR1 LGHDT, CDR2 YNNKEL (reference sequence). DNA for the CDR3: TGTGCCAGCAGCCAAGATGGGCAAGGCCGCTCACCCCTCCACTTT. This sequence encodes CASSQDGQGRSPLHF.

The chain joins TRBV3-1 to TRBJ2-1; D is possibly TRBD1 (5 bases). V was shortened by 5 bases and J by 5 bases, with 13 bases between the two germline ends. The CDR3 extends over 14 amino acids. The germline gives CDR1 LGHDT, CDR2 YNNKEL (reference sequence). CDR3 residues: CASSELVGHNEQFF. The CDR3 bases are TGTGCCAGCAGCGAGCTAGTGGGGCACAATGAGCAGTTCTTC.

This clonotype was seen a handful of times. This chain uses TRBV21-1 with TRBJ1-2; the table's D call, TRBD1, has no DNA check behind it. TRBV21-1 is labeled a pseudogene. The CDR3 covers 14 residues. CDR3 nucleotide sequence: TGTGCCAGCACCAGAACAGGGGAAAAGGATGGCTACACCTTC. Translation gives CASTRTGEKDGYTF.

This clonotype appeared a few times. The rearrangement links TRBV7-8 to TRBJ1-2; D is undetermined. The V end was cut by 1 base, the J end by 4 bases, with 10 bases between. The germline gives CDR1 SGHVS, CDR2 FQNEAQ. The CDR3 length is 14 residues. DNA for the CDR3: TGTGCCAGCAGCTTAGAGGCTACAGCCTATGGCTACACCTTC. Protein sequence: CASSLEATAYGYTF.

The V call is TRBV3-1, the J call TRBJ2-5; D gene unclear. The assigned J gene may be wrong: the sequence end matches TRBJ2-7 better. CDR1 is LGHDT and CDR2 is YNNKEL in the germline V gene (reference sequence). This CDR3 contains 15 residues. This chain's CDR3 is CASSQSVGPAYEQYF. The CDR3 coding sequence is TGTGCCAGCAGCCAGAGTGTGGGCCCGGCGTACGAGCAGTACTTC.

On this clonotype itself: At one of its ends the junction is not consistent with the germline gene, which may arise from a read error. For the CDR3, the DNA is TGTGCCAGCGGCTTGAATGGTGTGACTACAGATACGCAGTATTTT. Protein sequence: CASGLNGVTTDTQYF. The rearrangement uses TRBV5-4 and TRBJ2-3, with unresolved D. In germline, CDR1 is SGHNT, CDR2 YYREEE (reference sequence). This CDR3 has 15 residues.

This clonotype was detected only a few times. This sequence joins TRBV28 and TRBJ2-5; 8 bases line up with TRBD2. The V gene end was trimmed by 6 bases and the J gene end by 2 bases; junction bases not matched to a gene: 11. Germline CDR1 reads MDHEN; CDR2 reads SYDVKM. The CDR3 has 16 residues. The CDR3 sequence is CASSIQRTSRQETQYF. In DNA, the CDR3 is TGTGCCAGCAGCATACAGCGGACTAGCAGACAAGAGACCCAGTACTTC.

This clonotype has at least ten counts. V and J are TRBV27 and TRBJ1-2; D might be TRBD1 (5 bases). CDR3 size: 15 residues. Germline assignment: CDR1 MNHEY and CDR2 SMNVEV (reference sequence). V was pared by 1 base and J by 2 bases, with 11 bases between. This CDR3 reads CASSLFQGSNYGYTF. In DNA form, the CDR3 reads TGTGCCAGCAGTTTATTTCAGGGCTCGAACTATGGCTACACCTTC.

This clonotype was seen ten or more times. V usage is TRBV20-1 and J usage is TRBJ2-1, with 8 bases that match TRBD2. V dropped 3 bases and J dropped 2; count of bases not matched to a gene: 0. The germline CDR1 and CDR2 sequences are DFQATT and SNEGSKA (reference sequence). The CDR3 spans 13 residues. Here the CDR3 DNA reads TGCAGTGCTAGCGGGGGGGCCTACAATGAGCAGTTCTTC. The encoded protein is CSASGGAYNEQFF.

This clonotype was found a few times. The rearrangement links TRBV10-3 to TRBJ2-4; perhaps TRBD2 as D (6 bases). CDR1 and CDR2 (germline): ENHRY, SYGVKD. CDR3 length: 13 residues. V was trimmed by 4 bases and J by 7 bases, leaving 11 bases between them. The CDR3 is CAISGGVGNIQYF. For the CDR3, the DNA is TGTGCCATCAGTGGGGGGGTGGGGAACATTCAGTACTTC.

This clonotype was seen more than once but under ten times. J is TRBJ1-5 and V is TRBV4-1; 7 bases agree with TRBD1. Losses at the gene ends were 5 bases for V and 7 bases for J; bases not matched to a gene: 8. Germline loops: CDR1 MGHRA, CDR2 YSYEKL. This CDR3 is 14 amino acids long. The CDR3 here is CASSVPGQSQPQHF. As DNA, the CDR3 is TGCGCCAGCAGCGTACCGGGACAGTCGCAGCCCCAGCATTTT.

This clonotype was seen repeatedly, ten times or more. V is TRBV20-1 and J is TRBJ1-5, with 9 bases that match TRBD1. Germline CDR1 and CDR2: DFQATT and SNEGSKA (reference sequence). Unmatched junction bases numbered 7, after V lost 1 base and J lost 6 bases. The CDR3 loop spans 15 amino acids. DNA for the CDR3: TGCAGTGCTAGAGCCCGACAGGGGGGAGGTCAGCCCCAGCATTTT. It specifies CSARARQGGGQPQHF.

This clonotype was detected ten times or more. V is TRBV29-1 and J is TRBJ2-7, with 13 bases that match TRBD2. Trimming cost V 6 bases and J 5 bases; bases outside gene matches: 7. The CDR3 loop spans 14 amino acids. Looked up from germline, CDR1 is SQVTM and CDR2 is ANQGSEA. CDR3 nucleotide sequence: TGCAGCGTCCGGACTAGCGGGAGATCCCACGAGCAGTACTTC. Its translation: CSVRTSGRSHEQYF.

This clonotype was counted between two and nine times. CDR3 DNA: TGTGCCAGCAGCGTAGCTGGCAACCCCGAGGGGGGCTACACCTTC. Protein sequence: CASSVAGNPEGGYTF. The chain uses TRBV9 and TRBJ1-2, with D maybe TRBD1 (5 bases). This CDR3 is 15 amino acids long. Germline V gene lookup returns CDR1 SGDLS and CDR2 YYNGEE. The germline V and J ends were trimmed by 0 bases and 8 bases, with 17 bases remaining between them. Full variable domain (remainder filled in from reference TRBV9 and TRBJ1-2): DSGVTQTPKHLITATGQRVTLRCSPRSGDLSVYWYQQSLDQGLQFLIQYYNGEERAKGNILERFSAQQFPDLHSELNLSSLELGDSALYFCASSVAGNPEGGYTFGSGTRLTVV.

The rearrangement uses TRBV3-1 and TRBJ2-2; 13 bases line up with TRBD2. The CDR3 extends over 15 amino acids. Germline V CDR1 and CDR2: LGHDT, YNNKEL (reference sequence). The V gene end was trimmed by 5 bases and the J gene end by 8 bases; junction bases not matched to a gene: 5. Here the CDR3 reads CASSSWTSGSGELFF. The CDR3 DNA reads TGTGCCAGCAGCTCTTGGACTAGCGGGAGTGGGGAGCTGTTTTTT. Full variable domain (rest looked up from reference TRBV3-1 and TRBJ2-2): DTAVSQTPKYLVTQMGNDKSIKCEQNLGHDTMYWYKQDSKKFLKIMFSYNNKELIINETVPNRFSPKSPDKAHLNLHINSLELGDSAVYFCASSSWTSGSGELFFGEGSRLTVL.

This chain links TRBV7-3 with TRBJ2-1, with D possibly called TRBD1 or TRBD2 (6 bases each). This CDR3 is built from 15 residues. CDR1 SGHTA and CDR2 FQGTGA come from the germline V gene. The V and J ends lost 6 bases and 4 bases respectively, with 16 bases between them. CDR3 sequence (DNA): TGTGCCAGCAGTCCATCCCGGGGGACATACAATGAGCAGTTCTTC. This sequence encodes CASSPSRGTYNEQFF.

The rearrangement links TRBV27 to TRBJ2-7; 7 bases are a match to TRBD1. CDR3 length equals 15 residues. The junction had 12 bases not matched to a gene; V was cut back by 7 bases and J by 3 bases. CDR1 is MNHEY, CDR2 SMNVEV, per germline (reference sequence). As DNA, the CDR3 is TGTGCCAGCACTTTCAAGGGGCAGGGGGACTACGAGCAGTACTTC. Its translation: CASTFKGQGDYEQYF.

The rearrangement uses TRBV5-5 and TRBJ1-4; TRBD1 matches at 9 bases. Trimming took 3 bases from V and 8 from J; bases not matched to a gene: 5. The CDR3 runs 14 residues. Germline V gives CDR1 SGHKS, CDR2 YYEKEE (reference sequence). The CDR3, as DNA: TGTGCCAGCAGCTGGACAGGGGAGGAGGAAAAACTGTTTTTT. This codes for CASSWTGEEEKLFF.

The rearrangement uses TRBV27 and TRBJ2-7, with a weak D call TRBD2 (6 bases). Trimming pared 6 bases from V and 3 bases from J, leaving 18 bases between. The CDR3 has 15 amino acids. Germline lookup yields CDR1 MNHEY and CDR2 SMNVEV (reference sequence). The CDR3 sequence: CASSPSGLRFYEQYF. The CDR3 DNA reads as TGTGCCAGCAGCCCCAGCGGGCTTCGCTTCTACGAGCAGTACTTC.

The chain couples TRBV4-1 to TRBJ2-7; D not resolved. V lost 2 bases and J 0 bases, leaving 8 bases between the germline ends. The CDR3 covers 14 residues. Per germline, CDR1 MGHRA and CDR2 YSYEKL. The CDR3 DNA reads as TGCGCCAGCAGCCAACCCTGGGCCTCCTACGAGCAGTACTTC. This codes for CASSQPWASYEQYF.

This clonotype was seen more than once but under ten times. V usage is TRBV3-1 and J usage is TRBJ2-7; 7 bases line up with TRBD2. CDR1 is LGHDT and CDR2 is YNNKEL in the germline V gene (reference sequence). The CDR3 runs to 16 residues. J lost 3 bases, V lost 0 bases, and 8 bases had no gene match. The CDR3, as DNA: TGTGCCAGCAGCCAAGAATTCTGGGGGGGAGACTACGAGCAGTACTTC. This translates into CASSQEFWGGDYEQYF.